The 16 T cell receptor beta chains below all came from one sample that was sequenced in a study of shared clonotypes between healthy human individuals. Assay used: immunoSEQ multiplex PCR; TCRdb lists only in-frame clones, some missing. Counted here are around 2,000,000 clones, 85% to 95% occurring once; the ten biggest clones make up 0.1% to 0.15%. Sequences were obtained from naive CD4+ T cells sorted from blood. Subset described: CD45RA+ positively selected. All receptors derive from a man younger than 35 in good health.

The CDR3 DNA reads as TGTGCCAGTCCCCGGGACCATTATAATTCACCCCTCCACTTT. The encoded protein is CASPRDHYNSPLHF. This chain connects TRBV11-3 to TRBJ1-6; maybe TRBD1 (5 bases). The CDR3 contains 14 residues. The ends were cut back, 9 bases at V and 4 bases at J, with 13 bases in the middle. CDR1 is SGHNT, CDR2 YENEEA, per germline.

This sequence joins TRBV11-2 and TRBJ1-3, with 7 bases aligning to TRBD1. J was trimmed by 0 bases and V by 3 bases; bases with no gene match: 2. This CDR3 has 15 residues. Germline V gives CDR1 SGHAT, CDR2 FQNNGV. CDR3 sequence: CASSFAGGSGNTIYF. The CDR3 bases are TGTGCCAGCAGCTTCGCAGGGGGCTCTGGAAACACCATATATTTT.

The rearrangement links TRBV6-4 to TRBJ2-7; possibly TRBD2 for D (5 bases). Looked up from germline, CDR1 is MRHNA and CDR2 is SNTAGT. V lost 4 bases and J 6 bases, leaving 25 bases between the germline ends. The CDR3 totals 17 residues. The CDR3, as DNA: TGTGCCAGCAGTGCCCCTCTTGGGAGTAACCCCCTAAGCGAGCAGTACTTC. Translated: CASSAPLGSNPLSEQYF.

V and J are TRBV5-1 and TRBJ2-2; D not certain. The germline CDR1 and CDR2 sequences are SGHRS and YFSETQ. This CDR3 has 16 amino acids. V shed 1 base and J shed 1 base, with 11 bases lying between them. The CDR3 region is CASSLLNLGNTGELFF. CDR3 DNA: TGCGCCAGCAGCTTGTTGAACCTGGGGAACACCGGGGAGCTGTTTTTT.

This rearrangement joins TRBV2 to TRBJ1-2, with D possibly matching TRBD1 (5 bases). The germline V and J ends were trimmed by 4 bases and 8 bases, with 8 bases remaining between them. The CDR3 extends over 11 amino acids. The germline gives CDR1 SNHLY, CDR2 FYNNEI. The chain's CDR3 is CASSVGAGYTF. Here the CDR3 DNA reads TGTGCCAGCAGTGTTGGGGCGGGCTACACCTTC.

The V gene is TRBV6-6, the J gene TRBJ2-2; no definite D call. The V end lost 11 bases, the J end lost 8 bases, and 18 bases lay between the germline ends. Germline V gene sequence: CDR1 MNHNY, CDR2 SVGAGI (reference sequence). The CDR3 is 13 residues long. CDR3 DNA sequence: TGTGCCTCTAATAAGATCACACCGGGGGAGCTGTTTTTT. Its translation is CASNKITPGELFF.

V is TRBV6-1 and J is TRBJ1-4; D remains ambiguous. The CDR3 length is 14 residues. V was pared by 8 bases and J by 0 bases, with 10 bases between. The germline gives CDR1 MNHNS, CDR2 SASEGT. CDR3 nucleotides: TGTGCCAGCGGCCGGACGGCAACTAATGAAAAACTGTTTTTT. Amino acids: CASGRTATNEKLFF.

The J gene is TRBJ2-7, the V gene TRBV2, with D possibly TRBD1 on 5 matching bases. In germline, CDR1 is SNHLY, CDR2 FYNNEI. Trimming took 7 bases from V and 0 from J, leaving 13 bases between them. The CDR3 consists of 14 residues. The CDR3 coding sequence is TGTGCCAGCAACGGACACATACCCTCCTACGAGCAGTACTTC. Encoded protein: CASNGHIPSYEQYF.

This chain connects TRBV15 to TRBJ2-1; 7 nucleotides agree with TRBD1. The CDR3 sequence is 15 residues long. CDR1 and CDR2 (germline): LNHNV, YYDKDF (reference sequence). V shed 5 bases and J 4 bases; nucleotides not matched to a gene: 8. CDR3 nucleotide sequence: TGTGCCACCAGCGGTCGGACAGGACCTTACAATGAGCAGTTCTTC. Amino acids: CATSGRTGPYNEQFF.

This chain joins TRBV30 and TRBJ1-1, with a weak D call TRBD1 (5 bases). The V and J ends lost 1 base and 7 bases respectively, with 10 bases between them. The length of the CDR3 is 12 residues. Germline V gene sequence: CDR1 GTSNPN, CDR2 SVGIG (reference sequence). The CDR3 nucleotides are TGTGCCTGGAGTGCCCAGGGTGTTGAAGCTTTCTTT. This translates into CAWSAQGVEAFF.

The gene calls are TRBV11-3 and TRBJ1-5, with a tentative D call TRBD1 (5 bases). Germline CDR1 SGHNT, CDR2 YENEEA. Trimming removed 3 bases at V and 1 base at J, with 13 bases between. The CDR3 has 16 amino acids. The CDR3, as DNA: TGTGCCAGCAGCTTGGGGGAGGGTGCGAGCAATCAGCCCCAGCATTTT. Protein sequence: CASSLGEGASNQPQHF.

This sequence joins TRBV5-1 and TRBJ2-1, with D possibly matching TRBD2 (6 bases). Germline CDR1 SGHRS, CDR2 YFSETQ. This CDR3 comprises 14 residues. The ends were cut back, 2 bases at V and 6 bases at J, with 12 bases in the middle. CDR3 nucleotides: TGCGCCAGCAGCTTATTTCGGGAGAGCAATGAGCAGTTCTTC. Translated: CASSLFRESNEQFF.

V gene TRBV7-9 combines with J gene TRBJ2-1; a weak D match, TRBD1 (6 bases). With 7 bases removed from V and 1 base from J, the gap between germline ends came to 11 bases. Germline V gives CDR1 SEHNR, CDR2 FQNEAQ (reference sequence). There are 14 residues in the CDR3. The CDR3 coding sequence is TGTGCCAGCACCCCAGGGGTTTCCTACAATGAGCAGTTCTTC. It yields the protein CASTPGVSYNEQFF.

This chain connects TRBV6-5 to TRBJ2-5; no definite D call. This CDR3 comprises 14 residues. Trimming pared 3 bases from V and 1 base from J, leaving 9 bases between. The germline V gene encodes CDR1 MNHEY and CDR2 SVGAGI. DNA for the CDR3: TGTGCCAGCAGTTATGGACCCCTCCAAGAGACCCAGTACTTC. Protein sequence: CASSYGPLQETQYF.

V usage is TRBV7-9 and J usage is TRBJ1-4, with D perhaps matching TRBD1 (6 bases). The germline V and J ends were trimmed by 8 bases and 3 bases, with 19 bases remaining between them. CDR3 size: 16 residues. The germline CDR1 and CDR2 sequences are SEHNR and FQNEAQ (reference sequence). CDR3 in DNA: TGTGCCAGCGGCCCGGGACAAGGTTTCCCTAATGAAAAACTGTTTTTT. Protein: CASGPGQGFPNEKLFF.

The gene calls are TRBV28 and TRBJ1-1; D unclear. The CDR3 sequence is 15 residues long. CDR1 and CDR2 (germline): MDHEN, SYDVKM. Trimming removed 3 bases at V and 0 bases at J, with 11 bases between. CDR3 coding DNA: TGTGCCAGCAGTTTGATCCGGGCTATGAACACTGAAGCTTTCTTT. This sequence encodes CASSLIRAMNTEAFF.